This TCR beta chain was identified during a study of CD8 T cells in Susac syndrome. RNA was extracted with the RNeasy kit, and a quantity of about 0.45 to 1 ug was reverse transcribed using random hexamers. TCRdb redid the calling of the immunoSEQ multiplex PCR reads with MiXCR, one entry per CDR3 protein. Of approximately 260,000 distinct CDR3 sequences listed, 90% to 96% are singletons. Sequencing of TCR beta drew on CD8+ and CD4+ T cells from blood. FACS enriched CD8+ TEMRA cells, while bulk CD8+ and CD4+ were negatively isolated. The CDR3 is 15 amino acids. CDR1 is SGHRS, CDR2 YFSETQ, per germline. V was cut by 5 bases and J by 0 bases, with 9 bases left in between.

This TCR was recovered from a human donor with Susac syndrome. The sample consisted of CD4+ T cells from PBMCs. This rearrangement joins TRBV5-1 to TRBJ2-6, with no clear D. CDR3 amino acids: CASSSENSGANVLTF. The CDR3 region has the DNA TGCGCCAGCAGTTCAGAAAACTCTGGGGCCAACGTCCTGACTTTC.